This passage covers 27 T cell receptor beta chains from one sample sequenced in a study of CD8+ T cells in alopecia areata. The authors extracted RNA and reverse transcribed it into cDNA as the sequencing template. The table came from immunoSEQ multiplex PCR; TCRdb's copy has only in-frame clones and leaves some out. The repertoire holds about 140,000 clones, with 45% to 60% as singletons. The sample comprised CD4+ T cells sorted from blood. Source of these receptors: a human donor in good health.

This clone was counted a single time. This chain links TRBV5-1 with TRBJ2-7; D gene ambiguous. This CDR3 comprises 15 residues. The germline CDR1 and CDR2 sequences are SGHRS and YFSETQ. V lost 1 base, J lost 1 base, and 12 bases lay in between. Here the CDR3 DNA reads TGCGCCAGCAGCTTGCGGCAGGCTGGGTCCTACGAGCAGTACTTC. It yields the protein CASSLRQAGSYEQYF. The whole variable domain, filled in from reference TRBV5-1 and TRBJ2-7, reads KAGVTQTPRYLIKTRGQQVTLSCSPISGHRSVSWYQQTPGQGLQFLFEYFSETQRNKGNFPGRFSGRQFSNSRSEMNVSTLELGDSALYLCASSLRQAGSYEQYFGPGTRLTVT.

The chain recombines TRBV9 with TRBJ1-5; D possibly corresponds to TRBD1 (6 bases). The CDR3 is 14 amino acids. Germline CDR1 is SGDLS and CDR2 is YYNGEE. V lost 4 bases and J lost 4, with 12 bases in between. The CDR3, as DNA: TGTGCCAGCAGCTCCAACACAGGGAATCAGCCCCAGCATTTT. It encodes CASSSNTGNQPQHF.

This clone was picked up a small number of times. In nucleotides, the CDR3 is TGTGCCTGGAGTGTGAAGTTAGACAATCAGCCCCAGCATTTT. Residues: CAWSVKLDNQPQHF. V usage is TRBV30 and J usage is TRBJ1-5; D ambiguous. The CDR3 consists of 14 residues. Trimming took 0 bases from V and 3 from J, leaving 9 bases between them. Germline CDR1 reads GTSNPN; CDR2 reads SVGIG (reference sequence).

The rearrangement uses TRBV27 and TRBJ2-6; D is unresolved. The germline gives CDR1 MNHEY, CDR2 SMNVEV (reference sequence). The length of the CDR3 is 14 residues. Trimming shortened V by 6 bases and J by 0 bases, and 6 bases separated the two germline ends. CDR3 sequence reads: CASSRLSGANVLTF. The CDR3 DNA sequence: TGTGCCAGCAGCCGACTCTCTGGGGCCAACGTCCTGACTTTC.

The rearrangement joins TRBV7-8 to TRBJ2-5, with a weak D call TRBD2 (5 bases). CDR1 is SGHVS, CDR2 FQNEAQ, per germline. Between the trimmed V and J ends, which lost 2 bases and 5 bases, there was a span of 9 bases. This CDR3 has 13 residues. CDR3 bases: TGTGCCAGCAGCTTACGGGAAGTGGAGACCCAGTACTTC. Translation: CASSLREVETQYF.

V usage is TRBV15 and J usage is TRBJ2-1, with TRBD1 as a possible D gene (6 bases). The length of the CDR3 is 15 residues. Trimming took 0 bases from V and 6 from J, leaving 12 bases between them. CDR1 and CDR2 (germline): LNHNV, YYDKDF (reference sequence). The CDR3 region has the DNA TGTGCCACCAGCAGAGATCAGGGGACCAGCAATGAGCAGTTCTTC. This sequence encodes CATSRDQGTSNEQFF.

This clone was counted only a few times. The V gene is TRBV5-4, the J gene TRBJ1-4, with 10 nucleotides matching TRBD1. CDR1 SGHNT and CDR2 YYREEE come from the germline V gene (reference sequence). The CDR3 extends over 14 amino acids. The V segment lost 4 bases and the J segment 7 bases; nucleotides outside the gene matches: 4. CDR3 protein: CASSPGDRGEKLFF. The CDR3 nucleotides are TGTGCCAGCAGCCCGGGGGACAGGGGTGAAAAACTGTTTTTT.

The chain links TRBV29-1 to TRBJ2-3; the D is unclear. The CDR3 spans 13 residues. V shed 4 bases and J shed 2 bases, with 10 bases lying between them. Germline V gene data show CDR1 as SQVTM and CDR2 as ANQGSEA. In DNA form, the CDR3 reads TGCAGCGTTGGGTTCAGCTCCACAGATACGCAGTATTTT. Protein sequence: CSVGFSSTDTQYF.

The chain couples TRBV6-6 to TRBJ2-7, with TRBD2 matching 7 bases. The CDR3 is 11 residues long. The J segment lost 6 bases and the V segment lost 8 bases, leaving 4 bases of the junction unmatched. Germline V lookup: CDR1 MNHNY, CDR2 SVGAGI (reference sequence). The CDR3 nucleotides read TGTGCCAGCTCAACGGGGGGCGAGCAGTACTTC. Encoded protein: CASSTGGEQYF.

This chain uses TRBV29-1 with TRBJ2-3; 10 bases fit TRBD2. The CDR3 is 14 amino acids. The germline V gene has CDR1 SQVTM and CDR2 ANQGSEA. The V gene end was trimmed by 4 bases and the J gene end by 3 bases; junction bases not matched to a gene: 4. Here the CDR3 reads CSVASGSRTDTQYF. The CDR3 DNA reads TGCAGCGTTGCTAGCGGGAGTAGGACAGATACGCAGTATTTT.

The V and J genes are TRBV9 and TRBJ1-2; 8 nucleotides agree with TRBD1. The CDR3 covers 15 residues. The germline V gene encodes CDR1 SGDLS and CDR2 YYNGEE. With 3 bases clipped from V and 2 bases from J, the junction kept 6 bases outside the gene matches. CDR3 loop: CASSAPTGANYGYTF. CDR3 coding DNA: TGTGCCAGCAGCGCCCCGACAGGGGCGAACTATGGCTACACCTTC.

The chain is built from TRBV7-2 and TRBJ2-1; D remains unclear. V lost 4 bases to trimming and J lost 0 bases, with 10 bases between them. CDR3 length equals 15 residues. The germline gives CDR1 SGHTA, CDR2 FQGNSA. The CDR3 DNA is TGTGCCAGCAGCTCCCGATTCAGCTCCTACAATGAGCAGTTCTTC. It encodes CASSSRFSSYNEQFF.

In its sample, this clone was seen a few times. V and J are TRBV28 and TRBJ2-4; tentatively, D is TRBD2 (7 bases). The CDR3 runs to 16 residues. V gave up 5 bases and J gave up 5 bases, with 19 bases separating them. Germline assignment: CDR1 MDHEN and CDR2 SYDVKM. The CDR3 sequence: CASSTRGGGVQNIQYF. The DNA of the CDR3 is TGTGCCAGCAGTACCCGGGGAGGGGGAGTGCAAAACATTCAGTACTTC.

V usage is TRBV5-4 and J usage is TRBJ1-4, with TRBD1 as a possible D gene (6 bases). Deletions cut 4 bases from V and 4 bases from J, with 26 bases between. The germline V gene encodes CDR1 SGHNT and CDR2 YYREEE (reference sequence). There are 19 residues in the CDR3. In DNA form, the CDR3 reads TGTGCCAGCAGCCAGTCCGAACAGGGTTCCCCAACTGGTAATGAAAAACTGTTTTTT. Its protein product is CASSQSEQGSPTGNEKLFF.

This clone was counted only a few times. J is TRBJ2-7 and V is TRBV5-6; D gene ambiguous. V was cut by 0 bases and J by 4 bases, with 8 bases left in between. CDR1 is SGHDT, CDR2 YYEEEE, per germline. The CDR3 covers 13 residues. This CDR3 is CASSLAADYEQYF. The CDR3 DNA reads as TGTGCCAGCAGCTTGGCCGCCGATTACGAGCAGTACTTC.

The chain employs TRBV27 and TRBJ1-2; 7 nucleotides align to TRBD1. CDR1 MNHEY and CDR2 SMNVEV come from the germline V gene (reference sequence). The CDR3 spans 19 residues. V was pared by 6 bases and J by 3 bases, with 22 bases of the junction left unmatched. The CDR3 spells CASSSLSDYQGERHYGYTF. Written as DNA, the CDR3 is TGTGCCAGCAGCTCCCTTTCCGACTACCAGGGGGAACGGCACTATGGCTACACCTTC.

This clone was counted only a few times. V usage is TRBV19 and J usage is TRBJ2-3, with TRBD2 matching 14 bases. Germline CDR1 LNHDA, CDR2 SQIVND (reference sequence). Trimming removed 5 bases from V and 5 bases from J; junction bases left unmatched: 6. There are 16 residues in the CDR3. The CDR3 sequence is CASSRGTSGSGDTQYF. The CDR3 DNA is TGTGCCAGTAGTCGCGGGACTAGCGGGAGTGGAGATACGCAGTATTTT.

The CDR3 reads CSVYRAPTPLNTEAFF. The CDR3 coding sequence is TGCAGCGTTTACAGGGCACCCACGCCCCTGAACACTGAAGCTTTCTTT. The rearrangement links TRBV29-1 to TRBJ1-1, with TRBD1 as a possible D gene (6 bases). Trimming took off 5 bases at V and 0 bases at J, with 19 bases between the two ends. Looked up from germline, CDR1 is SQVTM and CDR2 is ANQGSEA. This CDR3 has 16 amino acids. Combining the CDR3 with reference TRBV29-1 and TRBJ1-1 gives the whole variable domain SAVISQKPSRDICQRGTSLTIQCQVDSQVTMMFWYRQQPGQSLTLIATANQGSEATYESGFVIDKFPISRPNLTFSTLTVSNMSPEDSSIYLCSVYRAPTPLNTEAFFGQGTRLTVV.

This sequence joins TRBV10-2 and TRBJ2-2, with 7 bases lining up with TRBD2. The CDR3 contains 12 residues. The J segment lost 7 bases and the V segment lost 8 bases, leaving 4 bases of the junction unmatched. Germline V CDR1 and CDR2: WSHSY, SAAADI. The CDR3 here is CASGRAGGELFF. CDR3 nucleotide sequence: TGCGCCAGCGGGAGGGCCGGCGGGGAGCTGTTTTTT.

This chain uses TRBV11-2 with TRBJ1-2; D is ambiguous. This CDR3 is built from 13 residues. V lost 4 bases and J 5 bases, leaving 11 bases between the germline ends. The V gene's germline CDR1 is SGHAT and CDR2 FQNNGV. CDR3 loop: CASSSHGRYGYTF. In nucleotides, the CDR3 is TGTGCCAGCAGCTCCCACGGGAGGTATGGCTACACCTTC.

This chain links TRBV29-1 with TRBJ2-1; D may be TRBD1 or TRBD2 (5 bases each). Germline CDR1 and CDR2: SQVTM and ANQGSEA. Between the trimmed V and J ends, which lost 3 bases and 3 bases, there was a span of 15 bases. This CDR3 is built from 15 residues. Written as DNA, the CDR3 is TGCAGCGTTGATCGGGACCACTTTTTCTACAATGAGCAGTTCTTC. It codes for CSVDRDHFFYNEQFF.

V usage is TRBV5-4 and J usage is TRBJ1-4, with D unresolved. Germline V lookup: CDR1 SGHNT, CDR2 YYREEE (reference sequence). Between the trimmed V and J ends, which lost 0 bases and 5 bases, there was a span of 17 bases. The CDR3 sequence is 17 residues long. CDR3 region: CASSLDLTAAPNEKLFF. DNA for the CDR3: TGTGCCAGCAGCTTGGACCTCACGGCCGCCCCCAATGAAAAACTGTTTTTT. Based on the CDR3 plus reference TRBV5-4 and TRBJ1-4, the full variable domain is ETGVTQSPTHLIKTRGQQVTLRCSSQSGHNTVSWYQQALGQGPQFIFQYYREEENGRGNFPPRFSGLQFPNYSSELNVNALELDDSALYLCASSLDLTAAPNEKLFFGSGTQLSVL.

This clone occurred a few times. V and J are TRBV29-1 and TRBJ1-1, with D perhaps matching TRBD1 (6 bases). This CDR3 has 13 amino acids. V lost 7 bases to trimming and J lost 1 base, with 13 bases between them. The germline V gene has CDR1 SQVTM and CDR2 ANQGSEA. This chain's CDR3 is CSGRKTGNTEAFF. The DNA of the CDR3 is TGCAGCGGGAGAAAGACAGGGAACACTGAAGCTTTCTTT.

J is TRBJ2-1 and V is TRBV5-1; 9 bases are a match to TRBD2. Germline V gives CDR1 SGHRS, CDR2 YFSETQ. The CDR3 covers 14 residues. Losses at the gene ends were 7 bases for V and 5 bases for J; bases not matched to a gene: 7. CDR3: CASQPSGRHNEQFF. The CDR3 nucleotides read TGCGCCAGCCAGCCCAGCGGGAGGCACAATGAGCAGTTCTTC.

The chain carries TRBV5-6 and TRBJ2-1; D is unclear. Germline V gene sequence: CDR1 SGHDT, CDR2 YYEEEE. Trimming cost V 3 bases and J 4 bases, with 2 bases left between them. The CDR3 loop spans 11 amino acids. The CDR3 DNA reads TGTGCCAGCAGCTCGTACAATGAGCAGTTCTTC. Its translation is CASSSYNEQFF.

The J gene is TRBJ2-3, the V gene TRBV7-8; TRBD2 might be the D (5 bases). Deletions cut 1 base from V and 6 bases from J, with 14 bases between. This CDR3 has 15 residues. Germline V gene lookup returns CDR1 SGHVS and CDR2 FQNEAQ. CDR3 sequence reads: CASSLVGFGVDTQYF. In DNA form, the CDR3 reads TGTGCCAGCAGCTTAGTAGGGTTCGGGGTCGATACGCAGTATTTT.

The rearrangement links TRBV5-1 to TRBJ2-2, with TRBD2 identical over 7 bases. V was clipped by 8 bases and J by 4 bases; unmatched bases: 8. The CDR3 is made up of 14 amino acids. CDR1 SGHRS and CDR2 YFSETQ come from the germline V gene. The DNA of the CDR3 is TGCGCCAGTTTCCTAGCGGAGTTCACCGGGGAGCTGTTTTTT. Its protein product is CASFLAEFTGELFF. Full variable domain (missing parts from reference TRBV5-1 and TRBJ2-2): KAGVTQTPRYLIKTRGQQVTLSCSPISGHRSVSWYQQTPGQGLQFLFEYFSETQRNKGNFPGRFSGRQFSNSRSEMNVSTLELGDSALYLCASFLAEFTGELFFGEGSRLTVL.